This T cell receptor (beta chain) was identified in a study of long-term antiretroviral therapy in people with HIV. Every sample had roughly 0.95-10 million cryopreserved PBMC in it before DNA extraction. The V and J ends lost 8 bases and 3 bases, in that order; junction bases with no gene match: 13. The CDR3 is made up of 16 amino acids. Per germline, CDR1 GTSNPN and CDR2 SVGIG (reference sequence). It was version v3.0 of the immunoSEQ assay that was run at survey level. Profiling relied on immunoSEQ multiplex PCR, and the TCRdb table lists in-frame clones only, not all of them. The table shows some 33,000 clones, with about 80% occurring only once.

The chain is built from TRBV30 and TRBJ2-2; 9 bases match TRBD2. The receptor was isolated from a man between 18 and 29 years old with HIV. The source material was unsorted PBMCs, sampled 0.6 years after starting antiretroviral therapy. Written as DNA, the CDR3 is TGTGCCGCAAATCTTCTGACTAGCGGCTACACCGGGGAGCTGTTTTTT. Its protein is CAANLLTSGYTGELFF.